This T cell receptor (beta chain) was captured by sequencing in a study of T cell changes during pregnancy in multiple sclerosis. TCRdb's table, derived via immunoSEQ multiplex PCR, lists solely in-frame clones and lacks some. The sample carries under 65,000 clones, about 91% recorded once. This clone has just one count. V shed 6 bases, J shed 8 bases, and the junction held 11 bases outside the gene matches. Germline lookup yields CDR1 MRHNA and CDR2 SNTAGT. The length of the CDR3 is 14 residues. The genes are TRBV6-4 and TRBJ1-1; 8 bases map to TRBD1. The sample was peripheral blood, taken after pregnancy. This sequence was found in a female donor in good health, enrolled as a control in a pregnancy study. The CDR3 sequence is CASRMTGATREAFF. The CDR3 nucleotides are TGTGCCAGCAGAATGACAGGGGCAACAAGGGAAGCTTTCTTT.